Presented here are 6 T cell receptor beta chains from one specimen sequenced in a study of blood T cells in healthy people across ages. Primers used in a second PCR of about 6 to 11 cycles were a sample-barcoded 5' primer and a J-beta primer mix. MiXCR was run by TCRdb on the 5' RACE reads, yielding one entry per CDR3 protein. The table shows approximately 960,000 distinct CDR3 sequences, with 25% to 35% occurring only once. The same data also contributed to another study, on T cells of mothers and their children.

The sample taken for sequencing was blood. These receptors were taken from a woman in her forties in good health.

CDR3 loop: CASSFRGGELEAFF. Here the CDR3 DNA reads TGTGCCAGCAGCTTTAGGGGTGGCGAACTTGAAGCTTTCTTT. The V gene is TRBV7-2, the J gene TRBJ1-1; a possible D gene is TRBD1 (5 bases). The germline V and J ends were trimmed by 3 bases and 7 bases, with 15 bases remaining between them. CDR1 is SGHTA and CDR2 is FQGNSA in the germline V gene. CDR3 length equals 14 residues.

This clonotype was picked up many times. This rearrangement joins TRBV4-1 to TRBJ2-6; TRBD1 aligns across 9 bases. This CDR3 has 19 residues. J gave up 2 bases and V 1 base, and 9 bases lay outside the gene matches. Germline CDR1 and CDR2: MGHRA and YSYEKL. The CDR3 DNA is TGCGCCAGCAGCCAAGTCCCCGCCGGGACAGGGACTGGGGCCAACGTCCTGACTTTC. Translating gives CASSQVPAGTGTGANVLTF.

This clonotype has a handful of counts. This chain connects TRBV7-9 to TRBJ2-4; 8 bases are a match to TRBD1. The CDR3 is made up of 15 amino acids. In germline, CDR1 is SEHNR, CDR2 FQNEAQ (reference sequence). V shed 7 bases, J shed 5 bases, and the junction held 10 bases outside the gene matches. The CDR3 DNA sequence: TGTGCCAGCAAACGTACCGGGACAGGAGAAAACATTCAGTACTTC. It encodes CASKRTGTGENIQYF.

Points on this clonotype: Possible read error: a much larger clone is one base away. The conserved closing phenylalanine or tryptophan is absent in this CDR3, likely reflecting a read error. The V call is TRBV7-9, the J call TRBJ1-1, with D tentatively TRBD1 (5 bases). Trimming removed 5 bases at V and 0 bases at J, with 13 bases between. The CDR3 is 15 amino acids. The germline CDR1 and CDR2 sequences are SEHNR and FQNEAQ (reference sequence). The CDR3 here is CASSRDGDLNTEAFI. The CDR3 nucleotides are TGTGCCAGCAGCCGGGACGGAGACTTGAACACTGAAGCTTTCATT.

V and J are TRBV15 and TRBJ2-5, with 9 bases matching TRBD2. J was trimmed by 4 bases and V by 0 bases; bases with no gene match: 3. The V gene's germline CDR1 is LNHNV and CDR2 YYDKDF (reference sequence). The CDR3 totals 15 residues. The CDR3 DNA reads as TGTGCCACCAGCAGAGATCTAGCGGGGAGAGAGACCCAGTACTTC. Encoded protein: CATSRDLAGRETQYF.

This clonotype was seen once. One end of the junction does not line up with germline, which may come from a read error. The chain joins TRBV12-3 or TRBV12-4 to TRBJ2-3; TRBD2 aligns across 7 bases. The CDR3 contains 14 residues. In DNA, the CDR3 is TGTGCCAGCACCTTGAGAGGGGCGGGAGATATGCAGTATTTT. Translating it yields CASTLRGAGDMQYF.